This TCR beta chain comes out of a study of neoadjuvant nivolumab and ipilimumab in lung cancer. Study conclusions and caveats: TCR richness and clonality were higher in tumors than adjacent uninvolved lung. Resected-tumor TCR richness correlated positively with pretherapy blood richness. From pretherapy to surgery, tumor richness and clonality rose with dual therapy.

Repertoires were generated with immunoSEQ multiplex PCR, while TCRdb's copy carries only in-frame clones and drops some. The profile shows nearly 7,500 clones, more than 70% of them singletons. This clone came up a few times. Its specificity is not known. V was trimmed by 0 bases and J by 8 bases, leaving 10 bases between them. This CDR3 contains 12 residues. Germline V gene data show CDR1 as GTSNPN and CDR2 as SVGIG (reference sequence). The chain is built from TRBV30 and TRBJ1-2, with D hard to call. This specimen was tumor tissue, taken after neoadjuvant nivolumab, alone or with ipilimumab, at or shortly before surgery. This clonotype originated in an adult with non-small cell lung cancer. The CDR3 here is CAWSVGEWGYTF. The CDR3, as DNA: TGTGCCTGGAGTGTTGGGGAGTGGGGCTACACCTTC.